This T cell receptor beta chain was sequenced in a study of blood T cells in healthy people across ages. Every sample had a minimum of 6 million PBMCs isolated. Next came a second PCR, run for about 6 to 11 cycles, which used a sample-barcoded 5' primer along with a J-beta primer mix. Template switching added a 12-random-nucleotide identifier to every cDNA molecule. One entry per CDR3 protein, called by TCRdb with MiXCR from the 5' RACE reads. This sample carries roughly 1.9 million distinct CDR3 sequences, about two fifths of them seen once, and the ten largest clones take 23%. Germline-derived CDR1 and CDR2 are MNHEY and SVGEGT. The V end lost 6 bases, the J end lost 0 bases, and 9 bases lay between the germline ends. The CDR3 is made up of 14 amino acids.

The specimen was blood. This rearrangement joins TRBV6-2 or TRBV6-3 to TRBJ2-1; D ambiguous. The TCR sequence derives from a human donor in good health. The CDR3: CASSYKSSYNEQFF. CDR3 nucleotide sequence: TGTGCCAGCAGCTATAAAAGCTCCTACAATGAGCAGTTCTTC.